The 24 T cell receptor beta chains listed next were all sequenced from one sample in a study of blood T cell repertoires in COVID-19. Clones were sequenced by immunoSEQ multiplex PCR, and TCRdb holds only the in-frame ones, with some missing. The sample has 200,000 to 250,000 clones; 88% are singletons. The sequenced sample consisted of PBMCs or T cells enriched from blood (not recorded which). The source of these receptors is a young woman who had recovered from COVID-19.

The chain has TRBV18 and TRBJ2-7; 9 nucleotides agree with TRBD1. Germline assignment: CDR1 KGHSH and CDR2 LQKENI. The V gene end was trimmed by 2 bases and the J gene end by 7 bases; junction bases not matched to a gene: 9. CDR3 length equals 15 residues. CDR3 nucleotide sequence: TGTGCCAGCTCACCAGGGACAGGGCGTTCGGGGGAGCAGTACTTC. It translates to CASSPGTGRSGEQYF.

The chain joins TRBV7-9 to TRBJ1-5; D call uncertain. This CDR3 spans 11 amino acids. Trimming left V 3 bases short and J 9 bases short, with 6 bases between. CDR1 is SEHNR, CDR2 FQNEAQ, per germline (reference sequence). The CDR3: CASSFLGPQHF. The CDR3 region has the DNA TGTGCCAGCAGCTTCCTAGGGCCCCAGCATTTT.

V gene TRBV9 combines with J gene TRBJ2-3; maybe TRBD2 (6 bases). This CDR3 is built from 14 residues. The germline gives CDR1 SGDLS, CDR2 YYNGEE. Deletions cut 3 bases from V and 0 bases from J, with 8 bases between. CDR3 DNA: TGTGCCAGCAGCGAAGGAGGGAGCACAGATACGCAGTATTTT. This codes for CASSEGGSTDTQYF. Using reference TRBV9 and TRBJ2-3 for the parts outside the CDR3, the full variable domain is DSGVTQTPKHLITATGQRVTLRCSPRSGDLSVYWYQQSLDQGLQFLIQYYNGEERAKGNILERFSAQQFPDLHSELNLSSLELGDSALYFCASSEGGSTDTQYFGPGTRLTVL.

The chain is built from TRBV9 and TRBJ1-6, with 10 positions matching TRBD1. Trimming took 0 bases from V and 5 from J; bases not matched to a gene: 2. The CDR3 consists of 16 residues. The germline V gene has CDR1 SGDLS and CDR2 YYNGEE. CDR3 in amino acids: CASSVGDRGNNSPLHF. Written as DNA, the CDR3 is TGTGCCAGCAGCGTAGGGGACAGGGGCAATAATTCACCCCTCCACTTT.

V and J are TRBV6-2 or TRBV6-3 and TRBJ1-2; 7 bases match TRBD1. This CDR3 region has 15 residues. Germline values: CDR1 MNHEY, CDR2 SVGEGT. The V gene end was trimmed by 2 bases and the J gene end by 5 bases; junction bases not matched to a gene: 8. The CDR3 protein is CASSYNGQVRYGYTF. The DNA of the CDR3 is TGTGCCAGCAGTTACAACGGACAGGTTCGGTATGGCTACACCTTC.

This rearrangement joins TRBV7-2 to TRBJ2-3; 8 bases fit TRBD2. Trimming cost V 3 bases and J 5 bases; bases outside gene matches: 7. Germline CDR1 reads SGHTA; CDR2 reads FQGNSA. The CDR3 loop spans 15 amino acids. CDR3 protein: CASSFWGLVLDTQYF. The DNA for the CDR3 is TGTGCCAGCAGCTTTTGGGGACTAGTCCTAGATACGCAGTATTTT.

This clone was found a few times. The junction does not match germline at one end; this may be a read error. CDR3 sequence (DNA): TGCAGCGTCGAAGATCTCCGGGACAGAGGGGCTTATGGCTACACCTTC. Amino acid sequence: CSVEDLRDRGAYGYTF. The V gene is TRBV29-1, the J gene TRBJ1-2; TRBD1 matches 7 bases. The CDR3 is 16 amino acids. The germline V gene encodes CDR1 SQVTM and CDR2 ANQGSEA.

J is TRBJ1-5 and V is TRBV9, with D tentatively TRBD1 (6 bases). The CDR3 is 13 amino acids. V shed 6 bases and J shed 3 bases, with 10 bases lying between them. From germline, CDR1 is SGDLS and CDR2 YYNGEE. The CDR3 region is CASNGGDNQPQHF. CDR3 DNA sequence: TGTGCCAGCAATGGGGGCGACAATCAGCCCCAGCATTTT.

The chain uses TRBV9 and TRBJ2-5, with 8 bases that match TRBD2. V gave up 4 bases and J gave up 5 bases; unmatched junction bases: 7. Germline V gives CDR1 SGDLS, CDR2 YYNGEE. The CDR3 is 14 residues long. CDR3 sequence (DNA): TGTGCCAGCAGCACGCGGGGGGACCCGGAGACCCAGTACTTC. Translating it yields CASSTRGDPETQYF. Filled out from reference TRBV9 and TRBJ2-5, the complete variable domain reads DSGVTQTPKHLITATGQRVTLRCSPRSGDLSVYWYQQSLDQGLQFLIQYYNGEERAKGNILERFSAQQFPDLHSELNLSSLELGDSALYFCASSTRGDPETQYFGPGTRLLVL.

V is TRBV19 and J is TRBJ2-5; 10 bases align to TRBD2. The CDR3 is 16 amino acids. Germline V gene sequence: CDR1 LNHDA, CDR2 SQIVND (reference sequence). Trimming removed 6 bases from V and 5 bases from J; junction bases left unmatched: 12. As DNA, the CDR3 is TGTGCCAGTAGATCTGGCGCTAGCGGGGGTGGGGAGACCCAGTACTTC. It is translated as CASRSGASGGGETQYF.

V usage is TRBV15 and J usage is TRBJ1-1; no clear D. The V end was cut by 0 bases, the J end by 5 bases, with 13 bases between. The V gene's germline CDR1 is LNHNV and CDR2 YYDKDF (reference sequence). This CDR3 comprises 15 residues. The CDR3 nucleotides read TGTGCCACCAGCAGAGATCAGTGGGGAGGAACTGAAGCTTTCTTT. Translation gives CATSRDQWGGTEAFF. The variable domain in full, with the rest retrieved from reference TRBV15 and TRBJ1-1, is DAMVIQNPRYQVTQFGKPVTLSCSQTLNHNVMYWYQQKSSQAPKLLFHYYDKDFNNEADTPDNFQSRRPNTSFCFLDIRSPGLGDTAMYLCATSRDQWGGTEAFFGQGTRLTVV.

V gene TRBV9 combines with J gene TRBJ1-2; unclear D gene. V lost 0 bases and J 8 bases, leaving 11 bases between the germline ends. CDR3 length equals 13 residues. The germline V gene encodes CDR1 SGDLS and CDR2 YYNGEE. CDR3 coding DNA: TGTGCCAGCAGCGTAGGGTCACGCGGAGGCTACACCTTC. This gives the protein CASSVGSRGGYTF.

The chain has TRBV7-2 and TRBJ1-4; 11 nucleotides agree with TRBD1. Germline V gene data show CDR1 as SGHTA and CDR2 as FQGNSA. This CDR3 is built from 15 residues. V gave up 4 bases and J gave up 8 bases; unmatched junction bases: 6. The CDR3 DNA follows: TGTGCCAGCAGCTGGACAGGGGGCGATCCAGAAAAACTGTTTTTT. This codes for CASSWTGGDPEKLFF.

The genes are TRBV2 and TRBJ2-5, with TRBD2 matching 7 bases. Per germline, CDR1 SNHLY and CDR2 FYNNEI. CDR3 length equals 15 residues. Unmatched junction bases numbered 9, after V lost 6 bases and J lost 2 bases. The CDR3, as DNA: TGTGCCAGCAGGGGTAGGGCGGGGGTACAAGAGACCCAGTACTTC. It specifies CASRGRAGVQETQYF.

The chain uses TRBV7-3 and TRBJ1-1; no clear D gene. Looked up from germline, CDR1 is SGHTA and CDR2 is FQGTGA. The CDR3 loop spans 13 amino acids. The V end was cut by 5 bases, the J end by 1 base, with 8 bases between. In nucleotides, the CDR3 is TGTGCCAGCAGCCCCAACAGGAACACTGAAGCTTTCTTT. This gives the protein CASSPNRNTEAFF.

CDR3 nucleotide sequence: TGTGCCACCAGCAGAGAACTACATGTGGAGCAGTTCTTC. Amino acids: CATSRELHVEQFF. V is TRBV15 and J is TRBJ2-1; no definite D call. From germline, CDR1 is LNHNV and CDR2 YYDKDF (reference sequence). This CDR3 comprises 13 residues. V was cut by 0 bases and J by 10 bases, with 10 bases left in between.

The V call is TRBV5-1, the J call TRBJ2-2; the match to TRBD2 covers 12 bases. With 2 bases clipped from V and 3 bases from J, the junction kept 8 bases outside the gene matches. Germline loops: CDR1 SGHRS, CDR2 YFSETQ. The CDR3 is 18 amino acids. The CDR3 bases are TGCGCCAGCAGCTTTCGGGGCGGGACTAGCGGGTACACCGGGGAGCTGTTTTTT. Protein sequence: CASSFRGGTSGYTGELFF.

The chain couples TRBV7-2 to TRBJ2-2, with a possible D match to TRBD1 (6 bases). The CDR3 covers 15 residues. Germline CDR1 is SGHTA and CDR2 is FQGNSA. V lost 4 bases to trimming and J lost 0 bases, with 9 bases between them. The DNA of the CDR3 is TGTGCCAGCAGCTCCTGGACAGCGAACACCGGGGAGCTGTTTTTT. Amino acids: CASSSWTANTGELFF.

The gene calls are TRBV11-1 and TRBJ1-6; 7 nucleotides match TRBD1. The CDR3 totals 16 residues. The germline V gene has CDR1 SGHAT and CDR2 FQDESV (reference sequence). The V and J ends lost 4 bases and 10 bases, in that order; junction bases with no gene match: 13. CDR3 residues: CASSSDRTGVNSPLHF. The CDR3 DNA reads TGTGCCAGCAGCTCGGACAGGACGGGCGTTAACTCACCCCTCCACTTT. The whole variable domain, filled in from reference TRBV11-1 and TRBJ1-6, reads EAEVAQSPRYKITEKSQAVAFWCDPISGHATLYWYRQILGQGPELLVQFQDESVVDDSQLPKDRFSAERLKGVDSTLKIQPAELGDSAMYLCASSSDRTGVNSPLHFGNGTRLTVT.

The chain employs TRBV7-2 and TRBJ1-2; perhaps TRBD1 as D (5 bases). Germline CDR1 SGHTA, CDR2 FQGNSA. V dropped 5 bases and J dropped 6 bases, with 16 bases sitting between them. The CDR3 is 14 amino acids. The CDR3 protein is CASSLLWQGHGYTF. CDR3 sequence (DNA): TGTGCCAGCAGCCTCCTTTGGCAGGGCCATGGCTACACCTTC.

This clone was picked up a small number of times. The genes are TRBV12-2 and TRBJ1-5. TRBV12-2 is assigned pseudogene status. The CDR3 spans 17 residues. The CDR3 nucleotides read TGTGCAAGTCGCTTAGTGCCGTCGGCAGGGAGGGATCAGCCCCAGCATTTT. It is translated as CASRLVPSAGRDQPQHF.

V usage is TRBV15 and J usage is TRBJ2-7, with 9 bases fitting TRBD2. Losses at the gene ends were 0 bases for V and 7 bases for J; bases not matched to a gene: 4. CDR3 length: 14 amino acids. Germline-derived CDR1 and CDR2 are LNHNV and YYDKDF (reference sequence). DNA for the CDR3: TGTGCCACCAGCAGAGATCGTGCGGGGGGGGAGCAGTACTTC. This codes for CATSRDRAGGEQYF.

This chain links TRBV4-2 with TRBJ2-7, with 12 nucleotides matching TRBD2. The junction had 8 bases not matched to a gene; V was cut back by 5 bases and J by 6 bases. The germline gives CDR1 LGHNA, CDR2 YNFKEQ. CDR3 length equals 15 residues. The CDR3 DNA sequence: TGTGCCAGCAGCAAAACTAGCGGGGGGTATTTCGAGCAGTACTTC. It specifies CASSKTSGGYFEQYF.

This chain links TRBV25-1 with TRBJ1-1; 7 nucleotides line up with TRBD1. Germline lookup yields CDR1 MGHDK and CDR2 SYGVNS. J was trimmed by 11 bases and V by 7 bases; bases with no gene match: 7. There are 11 residues in the CDR3. The chain's CDR3 is CASKEGTDAFF. In DNA, the CDR3 is TGTGCCAGCAAGGAAGGGACAGACGCTTTCTTT.